The TCR beta chain under discussion was sequenced for a study of graft-versus-host responses after intestinal transplantation. This clone was detected a few times. Its antigen remains unknown. Study findings and constraints: Ileal or blood samples showed some GvH clones first, and such clones were also found in recipient marrow.

Graft tissue processing released intraepithelial and lamina propria lymphocytes. Data came from immunoSEQ multiplex PCR; TCRdb stores just in-frame clones and leaves some out. The sample holds approximately 15,000 clones; around three fifths are singletons and the top ten take more than 10%. Germline V gene lookup returns CDR1 LNHDA and CDR2 SQIVND (reference sequence). The CDR3 has 15 residues. Trimming stripped 3 bases from V and 2 bases from J, with 14 bases between. The specimen was ileum tissue, collected 524 days after transplant. The chain combines TRBV19 with TRBJ2-7; D is unclear. This receptor was identified in a human patient who received an intestinal transplant, so some T cells may come from the graft donor. The CDR3 nucleotides are TGTGCCAGTAGTATTGGGCTTACCCGCGCCTACGAGCAGTACTTC. This gives the protein CASSIGLTRAYEQYF.